This entry describes one T cell receptor (beta chain). What it binds is not known. This entry comes from a study of Ad26.COV2.S vaccination and SARS-CoV-2 variants. General study findings and limits: Non-spike TCR breadth did not differ much between vaccine and placebo recipients.

Some clones are missing from TCRdb's copy, which holds only in-frame ones; the method was immunoSEQ multiplex PCR. The table lists around 340,000 clones, 86% of them singletons. The treatment denotes: 15 to 20 received Ad26.COV2.S at low or high dose, single or two shots; roughly five received placebo; per-sample allocation not given. The samples date from day 63 after the first vaccine or placebo injection. Germline CDR1 and CDR2: SGHAT and FQNNGV. Trimming pared 4 bases from V and 1 base from J, leaving 14 bases between. The CDR3 is 16 amino acids. Specimen: peripheral blood, collected in a trial of Ad26.COV2.S vaccine versus placebo. The receptor was derived from a person between 18 and 65 years old who received the Ad26.COV2.S COVID-19 vaccine or a placebo. The V and J genes are TRBV11-2 and TRBJ1-5; D is possibly TRBD1 (6 bases). In DNA, the CDR3 is TGTGCCAGCAGCTCCAGTCAGGGGAGAAGCAATCAGCCCCAGCATTTT. Amino acids: CASSSSQGRSNQPQHF.